This is a list of T cell receptor beta chains from one sample in a study of CD8+ T cells in alopecia areata. Produced via immunoSEQ multiplex PCR; TCRdb's table is partial and in-frame only. The table lists about 200,000 clones, around 64% of them singletons. Sequenced material: CD4+ T cells sorted from blood, taken around week 50, from a patient treated with tofacitinib. These receptors were taken from a human donor with alopecia areata. Both conserved end residues are part of each CDR3. The order of the fields is D gene, clone size, J gene, V gene, CDR3 DNA, CDR3 protein. A D gene is named only where the DNA matches it firmly. Part of the rows lack a size; the others show once, few, many or a class for expanded clones.

.,.,TRBJ2-6,TRBV7-2,TGTGCCAGCACCCCTGATATCGGGGCCAACGTCCTGACTTTC,CASTPDIGANVLTF
.,.,TRBJ2-7,TRBV30,TGTGCCTGGAGTGTACTGGGAATGCCTCCCTACGAGCAGTACTTC,CAWSVLGMPPYEQYF
.,.,TRBJ1-2,TRBV7-2,TGTGCCAGCAGCTTAGCATGGGGTAACTATGGCTACACCTTC,CASSLAWGNYGYTF
.,.,TRBJ1-1,TRBV29-1,TGCAGCGTTGAAGATCGGCAGGCTCTACGTGGAGCTTTCTTT,CSVEDRQALRGAFF
.,.,TRBJ1-2,TRBV30,TGTGCCTGGAGCGCCGGGACTACAGGCGACTATGGCTACACCTTC,CAWSAGTTGDYGYTF
.,.,TRBJ2-7,TRBV7-9,TGTGCCAGCAGCGGCTACTACGAGCAGTACTTC,CASSGYYEQYF
TRBD1,.,TRBJ1-2,TRBV27,TGTGCCAGTACCACCGGGACAGGTAGCTATGGCTACACCTTC,CASTTGTGSYGYTF
.,few,TRBJ1-1,TRBV29-1,TGCAGCGTTGTAGAGTTCACTGAAGCTTTCTTT,CSVVEFTEAFF
.,.,TRBJ1-5,TRBV15,TGTGCCACCAGCTGGCAGAGCAATCAGCCCCAGCATTTT,CATSWQSNQPQHF
.,.,TRBJ2-7,TRBV7-9,TGTGCCAGCAGCCCCTCGCCCGGTTACGAGCAGTACTTC,CASSPSPGYEQYF
.,few,TRBJ1-2,TRBV30,TGTGCCTGGAGTTCTGTCTATGGCTACACCTTC,CAWSSVYGYTF
.,.,TRBJ2-1,TRBV29-1,TGCAGCGTTGAAGTCCAGGGTTTGGGTTCAGGGCAGTTCTTC,CSVEVQGLGSGQFF
.,.,TRBJ1-1,TRBV4-3,TGCGCCAGCAGCCTTCAACAGGAGACGAACACTGAAGCTTTCTTT,CASSLQQETNTEAFF
.,.,TRBJ1-6,TRBV5-1,TGCGCCAGCCGCGCCGACTATAATTCACCCCTCCACTTT,CASRADYNSPLHF
.,.,TRBJ1-6,TRBV30,TGTGCCTGGCGCCGGGACATCCCGTCATCCCTCCACTTT,CAWRRDIPSSLHF
.,few,TRBJ2-2,TRBV25-1,TGTGCCAGCACCGTTTTAGGGGAGCTGTTTTTT,CASTVLGELFF